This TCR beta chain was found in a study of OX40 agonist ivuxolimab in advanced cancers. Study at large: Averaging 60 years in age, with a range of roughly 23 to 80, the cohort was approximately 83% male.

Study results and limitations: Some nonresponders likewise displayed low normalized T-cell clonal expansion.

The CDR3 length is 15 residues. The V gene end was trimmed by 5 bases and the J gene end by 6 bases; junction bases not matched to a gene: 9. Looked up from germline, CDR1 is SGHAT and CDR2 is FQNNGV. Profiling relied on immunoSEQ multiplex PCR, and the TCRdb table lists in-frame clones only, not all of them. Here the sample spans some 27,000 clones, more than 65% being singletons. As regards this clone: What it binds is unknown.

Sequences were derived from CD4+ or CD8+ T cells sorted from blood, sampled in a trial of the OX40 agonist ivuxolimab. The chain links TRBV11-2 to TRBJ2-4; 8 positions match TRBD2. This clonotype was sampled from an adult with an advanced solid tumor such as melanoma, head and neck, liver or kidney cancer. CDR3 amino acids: CASSLPGLGRNIQYF. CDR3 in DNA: TGTGCCAGCAGCCTTCCGGGACTAGGGAGAAACATTCAGTACTTC.